A selection of T cell receptor beta chains follows, all from one sample in a study of T cell clones after liver transplantation. Measured with immunoSEQ multiplex PCR; TCRdb has only the in-frame clones, and not every one. The sample lists 25,000 to 35,000 clones; around 94% were seen once. This specimen was CD8+ T cells from blood, taken 12 months after liver transplant. These receptors were obtained from a human patient who received a liver transplant. The graft donor may have given rise to some T cells. CDR3s include the opening cysteine and the closing phenylalanine or tryptophan. Fields, in order: clone size, V gene, J gene, D gene, CDR3 protein, CDR3 DNA. A D gene is named only where the DNA matches it firmly. Size values are once, few and many counts, or a class for expanded clones, and some rows have none.

clone size: NA
V gene: TRBV6-5
J gene: TRBJ2-2
D gene: TRBD1
CDR3 protein: CASSYSRSGGPVELFF
CDR3 DNA: TGTGCCAGCAGTTACAGTAGGTCAGGGGGACCAGTGGAGCTGTTTTTT

clone size: NA
V gene: TRBV13
J gene: TRBJ2-7
D gene: NA
CDR3 protein: CASSLRGSDPGEQYF
CDR3 DNA: TGTGCCAGCAGCTTGAGAGGGTCCGACCCCGGGGAGCAGTACTTC

clone size: NA
V gene: TRBV7-9
J gene: TRBJ2-1
D gene: TRBD2
CDR3 protein: CASSFAESGSSYNEQFF
CDR3 DNA: TGTGCCAGCAGCTTTGCCGAGAGCGGGAGCTCCTACAATGAGCAGTTCTTC

clone size: NA
V gene: TRBV13
J gene: TRBJ1-1
D gene: TRBD1
CDR3 protein: CASSFVGGGTEAFF
CDR3 DNA: TGTGCCAGCAGCTTTGTAGGGGGCGGCACTGAAGCTTTCTTT

clone size: NA
V gene: TRBV5-1
J gene: TRBJ2-5
D gene: NA
CDR3 protein: CASRSGLGETQYF
CDR3 DNA: TGCGCCAGCAGGTCAGGGCTCGGGGAGACCCAGTACTTC

clone size: NA
V gene: TRBV12-5
J gene: TRBJ2-7
D gene: TRBD2
CDR3 protein: CASGFGGLAEYEQYF
CDR3 DNA: TGTGCTAGTGGTTTTGGGGGACTAGCGGAATACGAGCAGTACTTC

clone size: NA
V gene: TRBV11-2
J gene: TRBJ2-3
D gene: TRBD2
CDR3 protein: CASSLGGSSTDTQYF
CDR3 DNA: TGTGCCAGCAGCTTAGGCGGGAGTAGCACAGATACGCAGTATTTT

clone size: NA
V gene: TRBV4-1
J gene: TRBJ2-1
D gene: TRBD2
CDR3 protein: CASSQRLAGDGFGEQFF
CDR3 DNA: TGCGCCAGCAGCCAACGGCTGGCGGGAGATGGGTTTGGTGAGCAGTTCTTC

clone size: once
V gene: TRBV7-6
J gene: TRBJ2-7
D gene: NA
CDR3 protein: CASSLLSLRGSNEQYF
CDR3 DNA: TGTGCCAGCAGCCTACTTAGCCTCAGGGGAAGCAACGAGCAGTACTTC

clone size: once
V gene: TRBV2
J gene: TRBJ2-3
D gene: NA
CDR3 protein: CASRTVRDTQYF
CDR3 DNA: TGTGCCAGCAGGACGGTAAGGGATACGCAGTATTTT

clone size: NA
V gene: TRBV19
J gene: TRBJ2-5
D gene: TRBD2
CDR3 protein: CASRASGKETQYF
CDR3 DNA: TGTGCCAGTAGGGCTAGCGGGAAAGAGACCCAGTACTTC

clone size: NA
V gene: TRBV4-2
J gene: TRBJ2-1
D gene: NA
CDR3 protein: CASSQETYNYNEQFF
CDR3 DNA: TGTGCCAGCAGCCAAGAAACATATAACTACAATGAGCAGTTCTTC

clone size: once
V gene: TRBV27
J gene: TRBJ2-5
D gene: NA
CDR3 protein: CASSPGGMETQYF
CDR3 DNA: TGTGCCAGCAGTCCCGGAGGAATGGAGACCCAGTACTTC

clone size: NA
V gene: TRBV9
J gene: TRBJ2-2
D gene: NA
CDR3 protein: CASSDQPTGELFF
CDR3 DNA: TGTGCCAGCAGTGACCAGCCCACCGGGGAGCTGTTTTTT

clone size: NA
V gene: TRBV6-6
J gene: TRBJ2-1
D gene: TRBD2
CDR3 protein: CASSRGWGSGDNEQFF
CDR3 DNA: TGTGCCAGCAGTAGGGGTTGGGGAAGCGGGGACAATGAGCAGTTCTTC

clone size: NA
V gene: TRBV7-9
J gene: TRBJ2-1
D gene: NA
CDR3 protein: CASSLAETPYNEQFF
CDR3 DNA: TGTGCCAGCAGCTTAGCGGAGACCCCCTACAATGAGCAGTTCTTC

clone size: NA
V gene: TRBV5-1
J gene: TRBJ2-5
D gene: NA
CDR3 protein: CASSLAESGSWETQYF
CDR3 DNA: TGCGCCAGCAGCTTGGCCGAATCAGGGTCCTGGGAGACCCAGTACTTC

clone size: NA
V gene: TRBV4-1
J gene: TRBJ1-2
D gene: NA
CDR3 protein: CASSQSGNNYGYTF
CDR3 DNA: TGCGCCAGCAGCCAATCAGGGAATAACTATGGCTACACCTTC

clone size: NA
V gene: TRBV7-9
J gene: TRBJ2-5
D gene: NA
CDR3 protein: CASSLAGETQYF
CDR3 DNA: TGTGCTAGCAGCCTAGCCGGCGAGACCCAGTACTTC

clone size: NA
V gene: TRBV28
J gene: TRBJ2-3
D gene: NA
CDR3 protein: CASSLGAKAGDTQYF
CDR3 DNA: TGTGCCAGCAGTTTGGGAGCTAAAGCGGGAGATACGCAGTATTTT

clone size: NA
V gene: TRBV9
J gene: TRBJ2-7
D gene: NA
CDR3 protein: CASSEEGGISYEQYF
CDR3 DNA: TGTGCCAGCAGCGAGGAGGGCGGAATCTCCTACGAGCAGTACTTC

clone size: NA
V gene: TRBV7-8
J gene: TRBJ2-7
D gene: TRBD2
CDR3 protein: CASSLRLAGGYEQYF
CDR3 DNA: TGTGCCAGCAGCTTACGACTAGCGGGAGGATACGAGCAGTACTTC

clone size: NA
V gene: TRBV7-8
J gene: TRBJ2-1
D gene: TRBD2
CDR3 protein: CASSGSGTYNEQFF
CDR3 DNA: TGTGCCAGCAGCGGTAGCGGGACCTACAATGAGCAGTTCTTC

clone size: NA
V gene: TRBV21-1
J gene: TRBJ2-4
D gene: NA
CDR3 protein: CASSFGTETLAKNIQYF
CDR3 DNA: TGTGCCAGCAGCTTCGGGACGGAAACACTAGCCAAAAACATTCAGTACTTC

clone size: NA
V gene: TRBV27
J gene: TRBJ1-6
D gene: NA
CDR3 protein: CASTWGGGNSPLHF
CDR3 DNA: TGTGCCAGCACCTGGGGAGGGGGGAATTCACCCCTCCACTTT

clone size: NA
V gene: TRBV5-1
J gene: TRBJ2-5
D gene: NA
CDR3 protein: CASSTDYRQETQYF
CDR3 DNA: TGCGCCAGCAGCACGGACTACCGACAAGAGACCCAGTACTTC

clone size: NA
V gene: TRBV2
J gene: TRBJ2-5
D gene: NA
CDR3 protein: CASSPVERAQETQYF
CDR3 DNA: TGTGCCAGCAGTCCTGTCGAGAGGGCACAGGAGACCCAGTACTTC

clone size: NA
V gene: TRBV10-2
J gene: TRBJ2-1
D gene: NA
CDR3 protein: CASRVGRREGAYNEQFF
CDR3 DNA: TGCGCCAGCAGAGTGGGACGGCGGGAAGGCGCCTACAATGAGCAGTTCTTC

clone size: NA
V gene: TRBV7-9
J gene: TRBJ1-5
D gene: NA
CDR3 protein: CASSLGQGFQPQHF
CDR3 DNA: TGTGCCAGCAGCTTAGGGCAGGGATTCCAGCCCCAGCATTTT

clone size: NA
V gene: TRBV6-4
J gene: TRBJ2-3
D gene: TRBD2
CDR3 protein: CASSETSGSSADTQYF
CDR3 DNA: TGTGCCAGCAGTGAGACTAGCGGGAGTTCGGCAGATACGCAGTATTTT

clone size: NA
V gene: TRBV29-1
J gene: TRBJ1-4
D gene: NA
CDR3 protein: CSVVGGNFDEKLFF
CDR3 DNA: TGCAGCGTTGTCGGGGGGAACTTTGATGAAAAACTGTTTTTT

clone size: NA
V gene: TRBV6-5
J gene: TRBJ2-5
D gene: NA
CDR3 protein: CASSSAGVRETQYF
CDR3 DNA: TGTGCCAGCAGTTCAGCAGGAGTCCGAGAGACCCAGTACTTC

clone size: NA
V gene: TRBV9
J gene: TRBJ2-1
D gene: TRBD2
CDR3 protein: CASSASGGSYNEQFF
CDR3 DNA: TGTGCCAGCAGCGCAAGCGGGGGTTCCTACAATGAGCAGTTCTTC

clone size: NA
V gene: TRBV5-4
J gene: TRBJ2-7
D gene: TRBD2
CDR3 protein: CASSDYQRDPSHEQYF
CDR3 DNA: TGTGCCAGCAGCGACTACCAGCGGGATCCCTCCCACGAGCAGTACTTC

clone size: NA
V gene: TRBV7-2
J gene: TRBJ2-7
D gene: TRBD2
CDR3 protein: CASSLGLAVYEQYF
CDR3 DNA: TGTGCCAGCAGCTTAGGACTAGCGGTTTACGAGCAGTACTTC

clone size: NA
V gene: TRBV30
J gene: TRBJ1-2
D gene: TRBD1
CDR3 protein: CAWDRGLRGYTF
CDR3 DNA: TGTGCCTGGGACAGGGGTTTGCGAGGCTACACCTTC

clone size: NA
V gene: TRBV4-1
J gene: TRBJ2-2
D gene: NA
CDR3 protein: CASSQVMTNTGELFF
CDR3 DNA: TGCGCCAGCAGCCAAGTAATGACCAATACCGGGGAGCTGTTTTTT

clone size: NA
V gene: TRBV7-9
J gene: TRBJ1-1
D gene: NA
CDR3 protein: CASSIRDPEAFF
CDR3 DNA: TGTGCCAGCAGCATTCGGGATCCTGAAGCTTTCTTT

clone size: NA
V gene: TRBV27
J gene: TRBJ2-2
D gene: TRBD1
CDR3 protein: CASSLWGQVPNTGELFF
CDR3 DNA: TGTGCCAGCAGTTTATGGGGACAGGTCCCGAACACCGGGGAGCTGTTTTTT

clone size: NA
V gene: TRBV11-2
J gene: TRBJ2-2
D gene: TRBD1
CDR3 protein: CASSSGQGEDTGELFF
CDR3 DNA: TGTGCCAGCAGCTCTGGACAGGGGGAGGACACCGGGGAGCTGTTTTTT

clone size: NA
V gene: TRBV5-4
J gene: TRBJ2-7
D gene: NA
CDR3 protein: CASSQTSGYSYEQYF
CDR3 DNA: TGTGCCAGCAGCCAGACCAGCGGTTACTCCTACGAGCAGTACTTC

clone size: NA
V gene: TRBV19
J gene: TRBJ2-7
D gene: TRBD2
CDR3 protein: CASSIFSGLAGVYEQYF
CDR3 DNA: TGTGCCAGTAGTATCTTCTCCGGGCTAGCGGGAGTCTACGAGCAGTACTTC

clone size: NA
V gene: TRBV28
J gene: TRBJ2-1
D gene: NA
CDR3 protein: CASTAGNALYNEQFF
CDR3 DNA: TGTGCCAGCACCGCTGGAAACGCGCTATACAATGAGCAGTTCTTC

clone size: NA
V gene: TRBV11-1
J gene: TRBJ2-5
D gene: NA
CDR3 protein: CASTKGREQETQYF
CDR3 DNA: TGTGCCAGCACCAAAGGAAGGGAACAAGAGACCCAGTACTTC

clone size: once
V gene: TRBV4-1
J gene: TRBJ2-1
D gene: TRBD2
CDR3 protein: CASSQVSPTGGRSEQFF
CDR3 DNA: TGCGCCAGCAGCCAAGTTTCGCCAACGGGAGGCCGGAGTGAGCAGTTCTTC

clone size: NA
V gene: TRBV25-1
J gene: TRBJ2-1
D gene: TRBD1
CDR3 protein: CASSGRTGSGNEQFF
CDR3 DNA: TGTGCCAGCAGTGGTCGGACAGGGAGTGGTAATGAGCAGTTCTTC

clone size: once
V gene: TRBV27
J gene: TRBJ2-1
D gene: TRBD2
CDR3 protein: CASSPGLAGVPYNEQFF
CDR3 DNA: TGTGCCAGCAGTCCCGGACTAGCGGGAGTCCCCTACAATGAGCAGTTCTTC

clone size: NA
V gene: TRBV6-5
J gene: TRBJ1-2
D gene: NA
CDR3 protein: CASSYSTGATYGYTF
CDR3 DNA: TGTGCCAGCAGTTACTCGACTGGGGCTACCTATGGCTACACCTTC

clone size: NA
V gene: TRBV30
J gene: TRBJ2-7
D gene: NA
CDR3 protein: CAWKTAGRWEQYF
CDR3 DNA: TGTGCCTGGAAGACAGCCGGGCGGTGGGAGCAGTACTTC

clone size: NA
V gene: TRBV4-3
J gene: TRBJ2-7
D gene: TRBD2
CDR3 protein: CASSQDPGLPLYEQYF
CDR3 DNA: TGCGCCAGCAGCCAAGATCCGGGACTACCATTATACGAGCAGTACTTC

clone size: NA
V gene: TRBV7-9
J gene: TRBJ2-3
D gene: TRBD2
CDR3 protein: CASSDSGIRTDTQYF
CDR3 DNA: TGTGCCAGCAGCGATAGCGGGATACGGACAGATACGCAGTATTTT

clone size: NA
V gene: TRBV6-1
J gene: TRBJ2-7
D gene: TRBD2
CDR3 protein: CASSERILAGEQYF
CDR3 DNA: TGTGCCAGCAGTGAAAGAATATTAGCGGGGGAGCAGTACTTC

clone size: NA
V gene: TRBV27
J gene: TRBJ1-2
D gene: TRBD1
CDR3 protein: CASSHRGGYTF
CDR3 DNA: TGTGCCAGCAGTCACAGGGGTGGCTACACCTTC

clone size: once
V gene: TRBV27
J gene: TRBJ2-5
D gene: NA
CDR3 protein: CASSPGGPAKETQYF
CDR3 DNA: TGTGCCAGCAGCCCAGGGGGGCCGGCCAAAGAGACCCAGTACTTC

clone size: once
V gene: TRBV9
J gene: TRBJ1-4
D gene: NA
CDR3 protein: CASSVASGNNEKLFF
CDR3 DNA: TGTGCCAGCAGCGTAGCTTCTGGGAATAATGAAAAACTGTTTTTT

clone size: NA
V gene: TRBV2
J gene: TRBJ1-1
D gene: TRBD1
CDR3 protein: CASSGTGGNYQAFF
CDR3 DNA: TGTGCCAGCAGTGGGACAGGGGGCAATTATCAAGCTTTCTTT

clone size: NA
V gene: TRBV27
J gene: TRBJ2-7
D gene: TRBD2
CDR3 protein: CASGVLAGSYEQYF
CDR3 DNA: TGTGCCAGCGGAGTTCTAGCGGGAAGCTACGAGCAGTACTTC

clone size: NA
V gene: TRBV7-8
J gene: TRBJ2-5
D gene: NA
CDR3 protein: CASSSGTQYF
CDR3 DNA: TGTGCCAGCTCTTCGGGGACCCAGTACTTC

clone size: once
V gene: TRBV2
J gene: TRBJ2-3
D gene: TRBD2
CDR3 protein: CASSVTSGSNTDTQYF
CDR3 DNA: TGTGCCAGCAGTGTGACTAGCGGGAGTAACACAGATACGCAGTATTTT